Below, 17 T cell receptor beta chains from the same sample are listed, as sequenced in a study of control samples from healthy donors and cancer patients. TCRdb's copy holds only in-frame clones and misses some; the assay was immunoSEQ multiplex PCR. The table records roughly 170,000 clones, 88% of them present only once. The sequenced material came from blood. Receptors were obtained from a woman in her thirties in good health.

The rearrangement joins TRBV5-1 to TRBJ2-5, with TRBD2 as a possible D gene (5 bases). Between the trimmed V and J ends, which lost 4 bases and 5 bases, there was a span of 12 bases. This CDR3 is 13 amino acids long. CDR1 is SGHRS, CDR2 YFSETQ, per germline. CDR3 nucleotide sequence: TGCGCCAGCAGCGCCGGAGGCGGGGAGACCCAGTACTTC. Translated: CASSAGGGETQYF.

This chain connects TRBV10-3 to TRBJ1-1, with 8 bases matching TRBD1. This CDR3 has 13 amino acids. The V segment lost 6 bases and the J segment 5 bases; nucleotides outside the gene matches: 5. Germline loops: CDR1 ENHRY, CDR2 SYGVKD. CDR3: CAIRGQGLTEAFF. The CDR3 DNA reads TGTGCCATCAGAGGACAGGGACTTACTGAAGCTTTCTTT.

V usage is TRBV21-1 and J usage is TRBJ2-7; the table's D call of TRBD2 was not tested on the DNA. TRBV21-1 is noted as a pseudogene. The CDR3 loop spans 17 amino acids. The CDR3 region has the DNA TGTGCCAGCAGCAAATCGAGCGGGGGCCCTAGCTCCTACGAGCAGTACGTC. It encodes CASSKSSGGPSSYEQYV.

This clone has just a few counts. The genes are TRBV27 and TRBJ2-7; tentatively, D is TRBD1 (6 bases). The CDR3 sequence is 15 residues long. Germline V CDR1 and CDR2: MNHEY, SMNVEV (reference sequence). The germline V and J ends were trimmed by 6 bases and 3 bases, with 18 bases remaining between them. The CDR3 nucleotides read TGTGCCAGCAGCCCGACGGCGGACAGACGCTACGAGCAGTACTTC. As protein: CASSPTADRRYEQYF.

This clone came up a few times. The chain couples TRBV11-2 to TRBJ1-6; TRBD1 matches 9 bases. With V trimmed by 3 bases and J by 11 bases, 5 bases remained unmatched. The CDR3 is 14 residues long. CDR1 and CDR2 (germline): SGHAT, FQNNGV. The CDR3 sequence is CASSLGQGGTPLHF. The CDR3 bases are TGTGCCAGCAGCTTGGGACAGGGAGGGACACCCCTCCACTTT.

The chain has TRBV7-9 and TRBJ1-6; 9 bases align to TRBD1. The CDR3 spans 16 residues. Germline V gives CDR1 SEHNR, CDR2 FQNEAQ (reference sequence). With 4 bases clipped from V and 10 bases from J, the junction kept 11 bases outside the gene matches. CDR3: CASSSSTGGYWSPLHF. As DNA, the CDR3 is TGTGCCAGCAGCTCGTCGACAGGGGGTTACTGGTCACCCCTCCACTTT.

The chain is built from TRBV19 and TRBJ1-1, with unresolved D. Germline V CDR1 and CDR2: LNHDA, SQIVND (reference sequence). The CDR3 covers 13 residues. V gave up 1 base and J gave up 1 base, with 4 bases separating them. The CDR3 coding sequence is TGTGCCAGTAGTATAGGCCGGAACACTGAAGCTTTCTTT. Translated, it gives CASSIGRNTEAFF.

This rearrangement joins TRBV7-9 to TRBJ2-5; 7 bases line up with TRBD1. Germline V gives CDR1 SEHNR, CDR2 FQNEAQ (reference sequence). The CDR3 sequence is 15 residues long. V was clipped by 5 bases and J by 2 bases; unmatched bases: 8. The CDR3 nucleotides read TGTGCCAGCAGCGAAAGGACAGGATTACAAGAGACCCAGTACTTC. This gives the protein CASSERTGLQETQYF. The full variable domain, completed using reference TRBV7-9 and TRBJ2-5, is DTGVSQNPRHKITKRGQNVTFRCDPISEHNRLYWYRQTLGQGPEFLTYFQNEAQLEKSRLLSDRFSAERPKGSFSTLEIQRTEQGDSAMYLCASSERTGLQETQYFGPGTRLLVL.

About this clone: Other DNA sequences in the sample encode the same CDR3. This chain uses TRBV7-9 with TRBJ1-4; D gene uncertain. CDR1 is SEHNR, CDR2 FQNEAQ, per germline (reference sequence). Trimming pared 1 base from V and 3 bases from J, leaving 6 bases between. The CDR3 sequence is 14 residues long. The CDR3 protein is CASSLGGSNEKLFF. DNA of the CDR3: TGTGCCAGCAGCTTAGGGGGTTCTAATGAAAAACTGTTTTTT.

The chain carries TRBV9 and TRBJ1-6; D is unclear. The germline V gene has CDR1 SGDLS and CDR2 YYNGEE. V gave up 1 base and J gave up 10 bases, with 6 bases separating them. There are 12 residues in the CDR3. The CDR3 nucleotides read TGTGCCAGCAGCGTACGTGAGTCACCCCTCCACTTT. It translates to CASSVRESPLHF.

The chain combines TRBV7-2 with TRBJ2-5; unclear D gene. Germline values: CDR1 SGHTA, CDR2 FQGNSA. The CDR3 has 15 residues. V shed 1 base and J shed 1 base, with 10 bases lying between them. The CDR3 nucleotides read TGTGCCAGCAGCTTAGAAGGGTGGCTCCAAGAGACCCAGTACTTC. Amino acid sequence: CASSLEGWLQETQYF.

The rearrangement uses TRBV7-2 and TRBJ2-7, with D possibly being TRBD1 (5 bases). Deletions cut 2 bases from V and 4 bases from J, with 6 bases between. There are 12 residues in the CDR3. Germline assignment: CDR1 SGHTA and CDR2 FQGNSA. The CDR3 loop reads CASSLQGYEQYF. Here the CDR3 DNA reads TGTGCCAGCAGCTTACAGGGTTACGAGCAGTACTTC.

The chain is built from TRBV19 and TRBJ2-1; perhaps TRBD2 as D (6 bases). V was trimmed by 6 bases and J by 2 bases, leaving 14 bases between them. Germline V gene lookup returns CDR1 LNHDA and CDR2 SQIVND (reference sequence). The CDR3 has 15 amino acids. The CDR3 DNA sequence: TGTGCCAGTAGCAGAGGCGGGGCGGCCTACAATGAGCAGTTCTTC. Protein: CASSRGGAAYNEQFF.

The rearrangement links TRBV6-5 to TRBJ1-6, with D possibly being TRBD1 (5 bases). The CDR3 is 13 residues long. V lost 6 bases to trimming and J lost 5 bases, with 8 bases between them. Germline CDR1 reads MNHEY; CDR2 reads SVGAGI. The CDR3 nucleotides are TGTGCCAGCAGGACAGACAATAATTCACCCCTCCACTTT. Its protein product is CASRTDNNSPLHF.

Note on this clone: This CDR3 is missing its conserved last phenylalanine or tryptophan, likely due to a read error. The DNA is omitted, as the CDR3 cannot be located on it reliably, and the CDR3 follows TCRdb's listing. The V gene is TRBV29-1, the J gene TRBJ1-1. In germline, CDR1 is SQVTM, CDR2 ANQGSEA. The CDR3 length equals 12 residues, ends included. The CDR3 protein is CSVEEAASGPTG.

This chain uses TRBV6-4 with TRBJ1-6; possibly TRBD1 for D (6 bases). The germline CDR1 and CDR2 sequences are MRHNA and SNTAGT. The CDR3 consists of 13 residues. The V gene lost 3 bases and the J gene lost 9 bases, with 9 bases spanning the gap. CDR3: CASSETGSSPLHF. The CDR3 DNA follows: TGTGCCAGCAGTGAAACAGGGAGTTCACCCCTCCACTTT.

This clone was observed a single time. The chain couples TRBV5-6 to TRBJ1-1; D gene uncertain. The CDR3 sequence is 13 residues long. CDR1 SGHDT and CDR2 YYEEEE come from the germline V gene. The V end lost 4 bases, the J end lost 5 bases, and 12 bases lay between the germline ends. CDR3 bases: TGTGCCAGCAGCAATGAATGGGTTACTGAAGCTTTCTTT. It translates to CASSNEWVTEAFF. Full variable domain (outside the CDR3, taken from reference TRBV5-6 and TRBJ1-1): DAGVTQSPTHLIKTRGQQVTLRCSPKSGHDTVSWYQQALGQGPQFIFQYYEEEERQRGNFPDRFSGHQFPNYSSELNVNALLLGDSALYLCASSNEWVTEAFFGQGTRLTVV.